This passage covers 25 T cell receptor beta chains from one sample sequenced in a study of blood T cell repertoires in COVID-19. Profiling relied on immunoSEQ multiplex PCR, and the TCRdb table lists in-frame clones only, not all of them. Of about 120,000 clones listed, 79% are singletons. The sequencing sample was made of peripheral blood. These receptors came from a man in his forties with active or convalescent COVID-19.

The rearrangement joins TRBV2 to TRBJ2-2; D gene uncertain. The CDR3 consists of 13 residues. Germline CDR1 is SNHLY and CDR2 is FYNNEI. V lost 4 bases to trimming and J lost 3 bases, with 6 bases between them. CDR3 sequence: CASSVSDTGELFF. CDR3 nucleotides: TGTGCCAGCAGTGTCTCTGACACCGGGGAGCTGTTTTTT. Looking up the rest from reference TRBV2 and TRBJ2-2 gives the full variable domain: EPEVTQTPSHQVTQMGQEVILRCVPISNHLYFYWYRQILGQKVEFLVSFYNNEISEKSEIFDDQFSVERPDGSNFTLKIRSTKLEDSAMYFCASSVSDTGELFFGEGSRLTVL.

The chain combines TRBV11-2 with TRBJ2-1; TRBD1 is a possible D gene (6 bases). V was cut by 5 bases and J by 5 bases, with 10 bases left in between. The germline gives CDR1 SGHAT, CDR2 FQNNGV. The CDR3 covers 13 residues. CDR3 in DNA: TGTGCCAGCAGCCAGGGGCATAACAATGAGCAGTTCTTC. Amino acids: CASSQGHNNEQFF.

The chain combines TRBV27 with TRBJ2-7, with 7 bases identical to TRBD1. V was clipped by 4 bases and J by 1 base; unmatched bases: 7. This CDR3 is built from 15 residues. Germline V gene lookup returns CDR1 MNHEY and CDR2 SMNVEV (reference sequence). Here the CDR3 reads CASSSRTGISYEQYF. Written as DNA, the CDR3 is TGTGCCAGCAGTTCGAGGACAGGAATTTCCTACGAGCAGTACTTC.

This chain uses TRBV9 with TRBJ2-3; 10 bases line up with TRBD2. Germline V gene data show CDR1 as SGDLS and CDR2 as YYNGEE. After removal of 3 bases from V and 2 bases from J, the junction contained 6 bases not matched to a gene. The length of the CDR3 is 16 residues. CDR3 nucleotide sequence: TGTGCCAGCAGCGGGAGGAGCGGGGGGGACACAGATACGCAGTATTTT. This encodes CASSGRSGGDTDTQYF.

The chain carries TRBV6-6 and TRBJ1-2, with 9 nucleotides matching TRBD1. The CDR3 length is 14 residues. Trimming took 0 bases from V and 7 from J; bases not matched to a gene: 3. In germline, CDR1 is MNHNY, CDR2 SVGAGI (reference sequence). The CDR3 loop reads CASSYSMDRGGYTF. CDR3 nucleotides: TGTGCCAGCAGTTACTCGATGGACAGGGGTGGCTACACCTTC.

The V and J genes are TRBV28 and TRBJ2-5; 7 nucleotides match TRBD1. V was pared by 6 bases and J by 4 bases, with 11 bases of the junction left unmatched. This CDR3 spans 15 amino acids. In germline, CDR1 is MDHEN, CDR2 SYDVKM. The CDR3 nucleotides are TGTGCCAGCAGGAATCAGGGGGAAAAGGGAGAGACCCAGTACTTC. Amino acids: CASRNQGEKGETQYF.

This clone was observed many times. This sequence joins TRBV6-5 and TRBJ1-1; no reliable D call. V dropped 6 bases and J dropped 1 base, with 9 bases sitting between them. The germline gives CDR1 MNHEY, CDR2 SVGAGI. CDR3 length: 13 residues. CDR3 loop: CASSRVGNTEAFF. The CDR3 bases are TGTGCCAGCAGCCGGGTGGGGAACACTGAAGCTTTCTTT.

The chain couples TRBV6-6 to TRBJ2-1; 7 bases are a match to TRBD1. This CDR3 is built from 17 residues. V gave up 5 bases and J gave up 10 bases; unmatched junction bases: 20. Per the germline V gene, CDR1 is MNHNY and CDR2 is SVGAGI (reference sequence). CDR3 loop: CASSPPPTGRKVREQFF. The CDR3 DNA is TGTGCCAGCAGTCCACCACCGACAGGGCGTAAAGTGCGAGAGCAGTTCTTC.

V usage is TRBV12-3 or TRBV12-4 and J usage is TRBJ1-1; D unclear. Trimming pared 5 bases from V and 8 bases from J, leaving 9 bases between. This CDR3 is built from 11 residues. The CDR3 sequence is CASSLTYEAFF. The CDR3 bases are TGTGCCAGCAGTCTGACATACGAAGCTTTCTTT.

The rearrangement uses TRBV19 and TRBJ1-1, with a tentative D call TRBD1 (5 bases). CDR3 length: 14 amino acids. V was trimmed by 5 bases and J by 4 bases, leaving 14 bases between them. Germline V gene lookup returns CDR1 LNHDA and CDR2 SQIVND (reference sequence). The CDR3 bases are TGTGCCAGTAGTCTGGTCAGGGTGGCCACTGAAGCTTTCTTT. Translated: CASSLVRVATEAFF.

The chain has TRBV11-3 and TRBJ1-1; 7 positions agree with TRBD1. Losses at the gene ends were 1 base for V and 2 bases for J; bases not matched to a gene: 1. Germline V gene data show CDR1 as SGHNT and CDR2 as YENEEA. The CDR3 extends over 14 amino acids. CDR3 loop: CASSLGQGNTEAFF. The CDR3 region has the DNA TGTGCCAGCAGCTTAGGACAGGGAAACACTGAAGCTTTCTTT. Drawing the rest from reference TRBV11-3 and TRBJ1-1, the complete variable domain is EAGVVQSPRYKIIEKKQPVAFWCNPISGHNTLYWYLQNLGQGPELLIRYENEEAVDDSQLPKDRFSAERLKGVDSTLKIQPAELGDSAVYLCASSLGQGNTEAFFGQGTRLTVV.

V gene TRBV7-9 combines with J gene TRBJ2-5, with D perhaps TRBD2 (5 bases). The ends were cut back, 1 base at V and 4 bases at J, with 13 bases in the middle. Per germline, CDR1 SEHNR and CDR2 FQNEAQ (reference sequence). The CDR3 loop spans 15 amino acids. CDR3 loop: CASSLGDSRGETQYF. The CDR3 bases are TGTGCCAGCAGCTTAGGTGATAGCCGGGGAGAGACCCAGTACTTC.

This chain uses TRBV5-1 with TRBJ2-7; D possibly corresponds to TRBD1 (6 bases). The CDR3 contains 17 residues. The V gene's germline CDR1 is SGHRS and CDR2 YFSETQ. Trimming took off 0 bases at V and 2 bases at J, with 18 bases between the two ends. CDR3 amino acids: CASSLDPSGAIPYEQYF. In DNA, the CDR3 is TGCGCCAGCAGCTTGGACCCCTCAGGGGCGATACCCTACGAGCAGTACTTC.

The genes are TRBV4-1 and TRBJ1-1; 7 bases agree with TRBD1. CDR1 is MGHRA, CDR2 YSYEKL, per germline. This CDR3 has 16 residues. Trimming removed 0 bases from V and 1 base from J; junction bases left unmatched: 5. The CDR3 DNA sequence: TGCGCCAGCAGCCAAGAACCCAGGGGGGCGAACACTGAAGCTTTCTTT. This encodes CASSQEPRGANTEAFF.

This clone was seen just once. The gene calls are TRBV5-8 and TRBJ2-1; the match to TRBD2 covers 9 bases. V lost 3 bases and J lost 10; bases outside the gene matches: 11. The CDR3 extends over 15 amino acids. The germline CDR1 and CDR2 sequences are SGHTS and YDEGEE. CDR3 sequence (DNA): TGTGCCAGCAGCTCAGAACCGGGGCTAGCGGGGGAGCAGTTCTTC. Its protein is CASSSEPGLAGEQFF.

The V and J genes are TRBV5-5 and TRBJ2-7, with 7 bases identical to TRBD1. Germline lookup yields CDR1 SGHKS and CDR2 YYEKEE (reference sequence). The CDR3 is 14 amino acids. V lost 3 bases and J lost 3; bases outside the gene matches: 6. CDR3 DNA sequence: TGTGCCAGCAGCTACGGGACAGCCCGCTACGAGCAGTACTTC. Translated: CASSYGTARYEQYF.

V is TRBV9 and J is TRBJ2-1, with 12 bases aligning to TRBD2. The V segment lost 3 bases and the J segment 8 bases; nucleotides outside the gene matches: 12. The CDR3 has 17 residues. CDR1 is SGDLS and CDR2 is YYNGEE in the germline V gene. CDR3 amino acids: CASSAQWTSGENDEQFF. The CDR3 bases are TGTGCCAGCAGCGCCCAATGGACTAGCGGGGAGAACGATGAGCAGTTCTTC. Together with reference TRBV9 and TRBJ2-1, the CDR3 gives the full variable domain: DSGVTQTPKHLITATGQRVTLRCSPRSGDLSVYWYQQSLDQGLQFLIQYYNGEERAKGNILERFSAQQFPDLHSELNLSSLELGDSALYFCASSAQWTSGENDEQFFGPGTRLTVL.

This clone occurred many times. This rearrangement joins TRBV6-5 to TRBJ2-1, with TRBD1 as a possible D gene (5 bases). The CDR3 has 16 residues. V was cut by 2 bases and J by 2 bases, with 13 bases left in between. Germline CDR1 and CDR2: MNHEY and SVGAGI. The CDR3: CASSYEAGKTYNEQFF. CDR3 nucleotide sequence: TGTGCCAGCAGTTACGAAGCAGGGAAGACCTACAATGAGCAGTTCTTC.

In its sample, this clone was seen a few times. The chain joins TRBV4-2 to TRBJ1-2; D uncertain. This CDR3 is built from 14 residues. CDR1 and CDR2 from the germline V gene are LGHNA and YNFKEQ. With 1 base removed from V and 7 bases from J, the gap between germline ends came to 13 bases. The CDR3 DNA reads TGTGCCAGCAGCCAAGTAGGCGGGATCAGTGGCTACACCTTC. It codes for CASSQVGGISGYTF.

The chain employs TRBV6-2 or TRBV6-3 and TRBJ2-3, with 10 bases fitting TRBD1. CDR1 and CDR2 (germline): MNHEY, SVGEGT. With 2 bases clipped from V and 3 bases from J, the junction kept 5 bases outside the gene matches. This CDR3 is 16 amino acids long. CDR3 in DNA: TGTGCCAGCAGTTACGGGGGACAGGGGTCGACAGATACGCAGTATTTT. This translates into CASSYGGQGSTDTQYF.

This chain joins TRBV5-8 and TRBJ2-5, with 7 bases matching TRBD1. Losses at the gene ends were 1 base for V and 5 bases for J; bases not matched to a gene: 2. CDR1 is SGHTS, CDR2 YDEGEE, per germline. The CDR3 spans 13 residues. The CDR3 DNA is TGTGCCAGCAGCTTGCAGGGGGATGAGACCCAGTACTTC. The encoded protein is CASSLQGDETQYF.

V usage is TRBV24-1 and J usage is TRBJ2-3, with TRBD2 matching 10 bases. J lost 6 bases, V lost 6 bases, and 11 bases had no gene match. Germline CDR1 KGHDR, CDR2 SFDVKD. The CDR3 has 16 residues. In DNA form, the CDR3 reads TGTGCCACCAGTAGTCCAGCGGGAGGGCTAATGGATACGCAGTATTTT. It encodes CATSSPAGGLMDTQYF.

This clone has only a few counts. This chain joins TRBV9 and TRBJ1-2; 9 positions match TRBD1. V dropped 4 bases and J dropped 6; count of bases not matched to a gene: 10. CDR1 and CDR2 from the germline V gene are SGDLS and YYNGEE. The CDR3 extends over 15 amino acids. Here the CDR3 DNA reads TGTGCCAGCAGCACTAGGGGCGACAGGGGGGATGGCTACACCTTC. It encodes CASSTRGDRGDGYTF.

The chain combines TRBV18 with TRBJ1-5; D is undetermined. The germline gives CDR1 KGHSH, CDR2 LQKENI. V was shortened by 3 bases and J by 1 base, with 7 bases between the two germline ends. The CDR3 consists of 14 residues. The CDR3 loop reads CASSPVESNQPQHF. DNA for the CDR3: TGTGCCAGCTCACCGGTTGAGAGCAATCAGCCCCAGCATTTT.

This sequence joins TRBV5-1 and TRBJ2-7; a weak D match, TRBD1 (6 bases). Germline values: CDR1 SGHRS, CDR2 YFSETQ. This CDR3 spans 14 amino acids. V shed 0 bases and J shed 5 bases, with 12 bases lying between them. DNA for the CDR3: TGCGCCAGCAGCTTGGCACAGGGTAGCCACGAGCAGTACTTC. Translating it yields CASSLAQGSHEQYF.